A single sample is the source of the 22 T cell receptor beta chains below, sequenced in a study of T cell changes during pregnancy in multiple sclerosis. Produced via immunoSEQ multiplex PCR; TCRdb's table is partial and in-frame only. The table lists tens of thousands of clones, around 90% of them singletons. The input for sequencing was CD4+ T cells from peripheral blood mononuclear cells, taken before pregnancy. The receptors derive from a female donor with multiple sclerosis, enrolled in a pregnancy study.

CDR3: CASSGGGRGDSPLHF. CDR3 DNA sequence: TGCGCCAGCAGCGGGGGGGGCAGGGGAGATTCACCCCTCCACTTT. The chain is built from TRBV5-1 and TRBJ1-6, with D possibly matching TRBD1 (6 bases). CDR1 is SGHRS, CDR2 YFSETQ, per germline. The V and J ends lost 4 bases and 8 bases respectively, with 16 bases between them. The CDR3 covers 15 residues.

CDR3 nucleotides: TGTGCCAGCAGCTACTTAGCGAACACCGGGGAGCTGTTTTTT. This sequence encodes CASSYLANTGELFF. The chain couples TRBV7-3 to TRBJ2-2; no reliable D call. Germline CDR1 and CDR2: SGHTA and FQGTGA. This CDR3 comprises 14 residues. V was shortened by 4 bases and J by 0 bases, with 6 bases between the two germline ends.

Here the CDR3 reads CASSYDGRGNTEAFF. The DNA of the CDR3 is TGTGCCAGCAGTTACGACGGACGGGGAAACACTGAAGCTTTCTTT. The chain links TRBV6-5 to TRBJ1-1; D is uncertain. The CDR3 is 15 residues long. CDR1 and CDR2 (germline): MNHEY, SVGAGI. The V end lost 2 bases, the J end lost 2 bases, and 12 bases lay between the germline ends.

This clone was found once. As DNA, the CDR3 is TGTGCCAGCAGCTTGTCCGCGGGGGAGGAGACCCAGTACTTC. Its protein product is CASSLSAGEETQYF. This chain connects TRBV5-4 to TRBJ2-5; 7 bases agree with TRBD2. CDR1 is SGHNT and CDR2 is YYREEE in the germline V gene (reference sequence). V dropped 1 base and J dropped 5; count of bases not matched to a gene: 5. The CDR3 has 14 amino acids. Supplemented by reference TRBV5-4 and TRBJ2-5, the full variable domain reads ETGVTQSPTHLIKTRGQQVTLRCSSQSGHNTVSWYQQALGQGPQFIFQYYREEENGRGNFPPRFSGLQFPNYSSELNVNALELDDSALYLCASSLSAGEETQYFGPGTRLLVL.

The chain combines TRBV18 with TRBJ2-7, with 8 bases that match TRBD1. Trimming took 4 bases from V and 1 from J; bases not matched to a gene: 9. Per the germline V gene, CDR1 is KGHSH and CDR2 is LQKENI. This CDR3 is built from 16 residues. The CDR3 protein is CASSRIPGQESYEQYF. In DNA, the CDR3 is TGTGCCAGCTCACGGATCCCGGGACAGGAGTCCTACGAGCAGTACTTC.

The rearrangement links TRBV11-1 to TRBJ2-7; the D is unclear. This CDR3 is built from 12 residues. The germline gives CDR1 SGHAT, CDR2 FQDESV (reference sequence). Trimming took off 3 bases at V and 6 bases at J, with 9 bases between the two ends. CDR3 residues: CASSFELREQYF. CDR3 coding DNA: TGTGCCAGCAGCTTCGAACTGCGCGAGCAGTACTTC.

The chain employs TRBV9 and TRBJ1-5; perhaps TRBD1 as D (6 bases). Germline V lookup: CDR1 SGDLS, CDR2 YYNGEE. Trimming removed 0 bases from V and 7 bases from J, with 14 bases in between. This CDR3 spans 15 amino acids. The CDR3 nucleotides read TGTGCCAGCAGCGTAGAGGCGGGGGCAGGGCAGCCCCAGCATTTT. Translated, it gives CASSVEAGAGQPQHF.

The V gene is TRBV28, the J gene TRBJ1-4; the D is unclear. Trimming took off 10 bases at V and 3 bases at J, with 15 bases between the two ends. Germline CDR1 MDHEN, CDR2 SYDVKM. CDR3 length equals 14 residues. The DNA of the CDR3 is TGTGCCACTAGATTGGGTTCCGCTAATGAAAAACTGTTTTTT. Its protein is CATRLGSANEKLFF. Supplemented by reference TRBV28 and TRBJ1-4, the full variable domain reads DVKVTQSSRYLVKRTGEKVFLECVQDMDHENMFWYRQDPGLGLRLIYFSYDVKMKEKGDIPEGYSVSREKKERFSLILESASTNQTSMYLCATRLGSANEKLFFGSGTQLSVL.

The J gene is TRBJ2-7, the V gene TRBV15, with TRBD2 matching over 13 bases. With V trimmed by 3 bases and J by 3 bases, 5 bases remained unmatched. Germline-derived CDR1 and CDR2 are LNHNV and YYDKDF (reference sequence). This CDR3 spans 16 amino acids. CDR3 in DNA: TGTGCCACCAGCAGTCGACTAGCGGGAGGCCGCTACGAGCAGTACTTC. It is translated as CATSSRLAGGRYEQYF.

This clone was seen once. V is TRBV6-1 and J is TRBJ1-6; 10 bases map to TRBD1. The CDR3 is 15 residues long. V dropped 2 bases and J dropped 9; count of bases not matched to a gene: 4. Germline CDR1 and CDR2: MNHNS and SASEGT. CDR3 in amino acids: CASSETGTGVSPLHF. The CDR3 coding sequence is TGTGCCAGCAGTGAAACCGGGACAGGGGTTTCACCCCTCCACTTT.

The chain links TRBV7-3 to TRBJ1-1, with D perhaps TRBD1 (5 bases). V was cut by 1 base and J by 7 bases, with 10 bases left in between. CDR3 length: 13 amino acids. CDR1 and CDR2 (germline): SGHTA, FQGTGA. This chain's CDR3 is CASSLNPGREAFF. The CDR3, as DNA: TGTGCCAGCAGCTTAAACCCAGGGCGTGAAGCTTTCTTT.

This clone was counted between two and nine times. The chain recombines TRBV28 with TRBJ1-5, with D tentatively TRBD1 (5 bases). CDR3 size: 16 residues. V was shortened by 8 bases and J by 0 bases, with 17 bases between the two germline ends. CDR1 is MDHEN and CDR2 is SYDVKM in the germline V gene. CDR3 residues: CASRNDRQGSNQPQHF. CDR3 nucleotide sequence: TGTGCCAGCCGAAACGACCGGCAGGGTAGCAATCAGCCCCAGCATTTT.

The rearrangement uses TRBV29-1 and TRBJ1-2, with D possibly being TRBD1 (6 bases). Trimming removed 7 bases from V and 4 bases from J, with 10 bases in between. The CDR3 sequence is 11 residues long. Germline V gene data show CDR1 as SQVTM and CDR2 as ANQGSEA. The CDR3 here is CSARTVYGYTF. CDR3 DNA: TGCAGCGCTCGGACAGTCTATGGCTACACCTTC.

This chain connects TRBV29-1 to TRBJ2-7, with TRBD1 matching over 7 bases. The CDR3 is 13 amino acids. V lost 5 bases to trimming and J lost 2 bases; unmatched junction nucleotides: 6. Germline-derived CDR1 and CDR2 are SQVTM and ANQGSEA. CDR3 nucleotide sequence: TGCAGCGTTTCTTCCGGGACAGCCTACGAGCAGTACTTC. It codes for CSVSSGTAYEQYF.

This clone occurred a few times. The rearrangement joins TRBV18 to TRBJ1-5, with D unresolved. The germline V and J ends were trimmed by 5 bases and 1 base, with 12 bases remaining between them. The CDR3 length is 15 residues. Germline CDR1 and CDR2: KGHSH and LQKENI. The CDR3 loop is CASSFRRGSNQPQHF. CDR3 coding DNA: TGTGCCAGCTCATTCCGACGGGGAAGCAATCAGCCCCAGCATTTT.

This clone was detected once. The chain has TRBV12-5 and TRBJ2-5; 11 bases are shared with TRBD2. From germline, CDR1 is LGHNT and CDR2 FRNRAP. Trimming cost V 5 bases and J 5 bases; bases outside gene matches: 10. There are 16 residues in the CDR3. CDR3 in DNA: TGTGCTAGTGGTCCCCCCCTGACTAGCGGGGACGAGACCCAGTACTTC. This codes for CASGPPLTSGDETQYF.

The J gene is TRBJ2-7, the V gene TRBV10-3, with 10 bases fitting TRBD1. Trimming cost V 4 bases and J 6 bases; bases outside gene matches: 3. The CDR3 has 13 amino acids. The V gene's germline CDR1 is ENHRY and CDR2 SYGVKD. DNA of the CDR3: TGTGCCATCAGTGGACAGGGGGCCATCGAGCAGTACTTC. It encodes CAISGQGAIEQYF.

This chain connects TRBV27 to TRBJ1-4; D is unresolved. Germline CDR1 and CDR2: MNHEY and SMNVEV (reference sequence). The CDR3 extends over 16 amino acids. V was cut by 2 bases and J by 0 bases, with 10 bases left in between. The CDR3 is CASSLRGHPTNEKLFF. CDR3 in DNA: TGTGCCAGCAGTTTAAGAGGGCACCCAACTAATGAAAAACTGTTTTTT.

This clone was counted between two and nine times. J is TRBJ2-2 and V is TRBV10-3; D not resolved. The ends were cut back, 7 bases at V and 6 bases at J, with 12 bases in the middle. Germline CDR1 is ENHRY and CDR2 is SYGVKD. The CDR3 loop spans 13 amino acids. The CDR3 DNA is TGTGCCATCAACTATAACCCGTCCGGGGAGCTGTTTTTT. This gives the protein CAINYNPSGELFF.

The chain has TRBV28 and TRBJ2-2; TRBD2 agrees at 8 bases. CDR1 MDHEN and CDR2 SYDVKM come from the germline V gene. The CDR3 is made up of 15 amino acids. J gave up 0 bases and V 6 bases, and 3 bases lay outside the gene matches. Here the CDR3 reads CASRPRGANTGELFF. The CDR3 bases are TGTGCCAGCAGACCGCGGGGGGCGAACACCGGGGAGCTGTTTTTT.

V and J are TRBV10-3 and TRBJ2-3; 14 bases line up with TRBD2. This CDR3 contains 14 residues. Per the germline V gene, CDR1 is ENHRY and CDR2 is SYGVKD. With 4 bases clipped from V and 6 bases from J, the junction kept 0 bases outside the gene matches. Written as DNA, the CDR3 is TGTGCCATCAGTGGGACTAGCGGGAGGGATACGCAGTATTTT. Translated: CAISGTSGRDTQYF.

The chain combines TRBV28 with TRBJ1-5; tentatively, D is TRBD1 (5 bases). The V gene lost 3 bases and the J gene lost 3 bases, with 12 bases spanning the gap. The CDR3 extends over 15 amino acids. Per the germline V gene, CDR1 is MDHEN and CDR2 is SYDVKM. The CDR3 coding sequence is TGTGCCAGCAGTTTGTCCAGGGTCCCCAATCAGCCCCAGCATTTT. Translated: CASSLSRVPNQPQHF.